Sequencing of this T cell receptor beta chain was carried out in a study of cytomegalovirus exposure and HLA in healthy donors. Study in general: Sequencing of 150 million to 200 million T cells in an earlier analysis found 95 million to 120 million unique TCR beta sequences.

Comments on this clone: What it recognizes is unknown.

PCR involved 60 Vbeta and 13 Jbeta primers. Using immunoSEQ multiplex PCR, the repertoire was profiled, and TCRdb retains in-frame clones only, with some absent. This sample has over 110,000 clones, with 82% found just once. Study conclusions and caveats: DRB1 showed the most TCR associations and HLA-C the fewest in a later analysis, as rates varied by HLA locus. A later analysis found common viral pathogens apparently linked to several of the most significant clusters. In a later analysis, V- and J-gene trimming of beta chains associated with a DCLRE1C missense variant, replicated independently.

This receptor was identified in a male donor in good health and CMV-seronegative. Sequences were obtained from PBMCs.

The CDR3 reads CASSYGRDRSYGYTF. The DNA for the CDR3 is TGTGCCAGCAGTTACGGAAGGGACAGAAGCTATGGCTACACCTTC. The chain couples TRBV6-5 to TRBJ1-2, with 7 bases identical to TRBD1. This CDR3 comprises 15 residues. The germline V gene encodes CDR1 MNHEY and CDR2 SVGAGI. The V segment lost 2 bases and the J segment 4 bases; nucleotides outside the gene matches: 7.